The clone carrying this T cell receptor beta chain showed up just once. This specimen comes from a study of control samples from healthy donors and cancer patients. CDR3 length: 13 amino acids. Germline CDR1 reads SGHNT; CDR2 reads YENEEA. V lost 2 bases, J lost 6 bases, and 7 bases lay in between. Generated by immunoSEQ multiplex PCR, the TCRdb table keeps only in-frame clones and is missing some. The sample holds 130,000 or so clones; more than 70% are singletons and the top ten take roughly 2.8%. Material: blood. This chain links TRBV11-3 with TRBJ2-2; no firm D call. This sequence was found in a man aged 55 to 70 in good health. The CDR3 reads CASSLSPAGELFF. As DNA, the CDR3 is TGTGCCAGCAGCTTAAGTCCGGCCGGGGAGCTGTTTTTT.